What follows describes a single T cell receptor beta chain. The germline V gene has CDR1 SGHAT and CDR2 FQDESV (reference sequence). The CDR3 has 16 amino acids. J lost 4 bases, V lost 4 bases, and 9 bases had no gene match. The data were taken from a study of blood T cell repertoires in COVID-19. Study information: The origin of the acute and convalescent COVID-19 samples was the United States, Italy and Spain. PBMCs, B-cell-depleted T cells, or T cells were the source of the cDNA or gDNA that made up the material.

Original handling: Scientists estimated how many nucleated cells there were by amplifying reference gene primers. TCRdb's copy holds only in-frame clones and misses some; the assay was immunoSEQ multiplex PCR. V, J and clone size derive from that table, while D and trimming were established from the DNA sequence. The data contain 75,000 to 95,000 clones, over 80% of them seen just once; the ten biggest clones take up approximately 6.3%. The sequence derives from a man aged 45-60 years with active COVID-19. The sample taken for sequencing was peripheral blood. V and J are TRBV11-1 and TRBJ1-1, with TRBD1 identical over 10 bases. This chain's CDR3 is CASSSRDRGESTEAFF. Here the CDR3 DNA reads TGTGCCAGCAGCTCACGGGACAGGGGCGAGAGCACTGAAGCTTTCTTT.